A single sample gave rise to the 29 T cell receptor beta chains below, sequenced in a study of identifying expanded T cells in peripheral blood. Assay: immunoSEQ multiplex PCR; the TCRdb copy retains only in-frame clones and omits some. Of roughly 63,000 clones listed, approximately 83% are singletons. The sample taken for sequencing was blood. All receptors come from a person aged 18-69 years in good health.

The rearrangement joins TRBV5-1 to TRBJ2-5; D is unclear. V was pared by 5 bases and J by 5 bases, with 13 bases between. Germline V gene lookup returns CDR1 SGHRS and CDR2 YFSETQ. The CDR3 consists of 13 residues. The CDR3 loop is CASSETARETQYF. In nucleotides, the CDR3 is TGCGCCAGCAGTGAAACGGCCAGGGAGACCCAGTACTTC.

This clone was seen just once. The CDR3 DNA sequence: TGTGCCAGCAGTGAAGCAAAGTTCTACGAGCAGTACGTC. Protein: CASSEAKFYEQYV. The chain has TRBV2 and TRBJ2-7; D remains ambiguous. CDR3 length: 13 amino acids. Between the trimmed V and J ends, which lost 0 bases and 3 bases, there was a span of 6 bases. Germline V gene sequence: CDR1 SNHLY, CDR2 FYNNEI.

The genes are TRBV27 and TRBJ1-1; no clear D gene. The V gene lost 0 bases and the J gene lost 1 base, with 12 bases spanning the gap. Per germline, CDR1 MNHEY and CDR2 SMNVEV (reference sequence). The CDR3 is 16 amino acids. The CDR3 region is CASSLSGLSKNTEAFF. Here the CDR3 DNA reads TGTGCCAGCAGTTTATCCGGACTATCGAAGAACACTGAAGCTTTCTTT.

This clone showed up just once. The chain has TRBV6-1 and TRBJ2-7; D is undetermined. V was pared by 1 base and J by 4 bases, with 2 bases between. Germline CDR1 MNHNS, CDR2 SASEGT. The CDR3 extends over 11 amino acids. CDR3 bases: TGTGCCAGCAGTGAAGGTTACGAGCAGTACTTC. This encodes CASSEGYEQYF.

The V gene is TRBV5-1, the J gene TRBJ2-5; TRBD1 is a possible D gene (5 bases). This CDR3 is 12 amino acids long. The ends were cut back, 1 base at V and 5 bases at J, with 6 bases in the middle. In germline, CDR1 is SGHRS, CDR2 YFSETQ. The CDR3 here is CASSLKGETQYF. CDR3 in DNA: TGCGCCAGCAGCTTGAAGGGGGAGACCCAGTACTTC.

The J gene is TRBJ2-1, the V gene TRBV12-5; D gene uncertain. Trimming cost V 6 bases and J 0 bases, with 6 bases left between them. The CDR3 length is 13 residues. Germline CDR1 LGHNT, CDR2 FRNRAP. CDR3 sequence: CASGQSSYNEQFF. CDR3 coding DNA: TGTGCTAGTGGCCAAAGCTCCTACAATGAGCAGTTCTTC. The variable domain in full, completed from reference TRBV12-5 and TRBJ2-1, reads DARVTQTPRHKVTEMGQEVTMRCQPILGHNTVFWYRQTMMQGLELLAYFRNRAPLDDSGMPKDRFSAEMPDATLATLKIQPSEPRDSAVYFCASGQSSYNEQFFGPGTRLTVL.

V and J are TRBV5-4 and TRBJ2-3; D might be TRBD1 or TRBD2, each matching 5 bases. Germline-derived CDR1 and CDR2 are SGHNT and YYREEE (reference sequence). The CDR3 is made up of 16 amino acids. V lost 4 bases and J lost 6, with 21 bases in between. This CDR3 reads CASSHRRDRAGDTQYF. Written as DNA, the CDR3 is TGTGCCAGCAGCCACCGCCGGGACCGGGCAGGCGATACGCAGTATTTT.

Written as DNA, the CDR3 is TGCGCCAGCAGCTCGGACGGAAGGCGGAGCACAGATACGCAGTATTTT. Its protein is CASSSDGRRSTDTQYF. The chain carries TRBV5-1 and TRBJ2-3; D is undetermined. The CDR3 extends over 16 amino acids. Germline V gene lookup returns CDR1 SGHRS and CDR2 YFSETQ. Deletions cut 3 bases from V and 0 bases from J, with 14 bases between.

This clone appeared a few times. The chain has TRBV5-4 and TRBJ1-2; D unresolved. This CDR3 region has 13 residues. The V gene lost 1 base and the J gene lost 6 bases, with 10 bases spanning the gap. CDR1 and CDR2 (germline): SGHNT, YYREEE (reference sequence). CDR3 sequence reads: CASSLSGYHGYTF. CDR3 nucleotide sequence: TGTGCCAGCAGCTTGTCGGGGTACCATGGCTACACCTTC.

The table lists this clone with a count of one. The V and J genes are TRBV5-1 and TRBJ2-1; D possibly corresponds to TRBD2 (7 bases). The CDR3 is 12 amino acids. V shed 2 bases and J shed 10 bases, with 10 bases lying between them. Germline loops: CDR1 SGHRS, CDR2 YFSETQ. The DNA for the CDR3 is TGCGCCAGCAGCTTCGCGGGGGCGGAGCAGTTCTTC. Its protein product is CASSFAGAEQFF. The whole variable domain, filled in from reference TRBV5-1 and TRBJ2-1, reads KAGVTQTPRYLIKTRGQQVTLSCSPISGHRSVSWYQQTPGQGLQFLFEYFSETQRNKGNFPGRFSGRQFSNSRSEMNVSTLELGDSALYLCASSFAGAEQFFGPGTRLTVL.

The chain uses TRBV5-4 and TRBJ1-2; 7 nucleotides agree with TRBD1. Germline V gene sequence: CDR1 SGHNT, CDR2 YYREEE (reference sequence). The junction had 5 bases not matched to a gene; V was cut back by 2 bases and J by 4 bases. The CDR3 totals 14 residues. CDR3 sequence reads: CASSFNRGVYGYTF. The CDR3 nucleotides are TGTGCCAGCAGCTTCAACAGGGGAGTCTATGGCTACACCTTC.

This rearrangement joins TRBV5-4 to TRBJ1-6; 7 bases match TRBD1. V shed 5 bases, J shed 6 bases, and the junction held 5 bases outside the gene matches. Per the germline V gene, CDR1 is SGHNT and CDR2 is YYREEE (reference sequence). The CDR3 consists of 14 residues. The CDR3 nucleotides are TGTGCCAGCAGTTCCGGGACAGTTAATTCACCCCTCCACTTT. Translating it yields CASSSGTVNSPLHF. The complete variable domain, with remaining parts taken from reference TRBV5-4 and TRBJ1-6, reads ETGVTQSPTHLIKTRGQQVTLRCSSQSGHNTVSWYQQALGQGPQFIFQYYREEENGRGNFPPRFSGLQFPNYSSELNVNALELDDSALYLCASSSGTVNSPLHFGNGTRLTVT.

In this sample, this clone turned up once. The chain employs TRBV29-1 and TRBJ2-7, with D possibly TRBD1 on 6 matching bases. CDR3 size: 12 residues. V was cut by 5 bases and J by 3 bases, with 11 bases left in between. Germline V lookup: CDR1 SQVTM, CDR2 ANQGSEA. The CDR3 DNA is TGCAGCGTTCGACAGGCCGGCTACGAGCAGTACTTC. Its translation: CSVRQAGYEQYF.

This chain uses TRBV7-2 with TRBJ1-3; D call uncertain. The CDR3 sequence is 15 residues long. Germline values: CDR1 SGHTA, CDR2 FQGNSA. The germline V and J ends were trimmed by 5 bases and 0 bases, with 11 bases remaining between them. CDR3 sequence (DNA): TGTGCCAGCAGCGTAGGACTGAACTCTGGAAACACCATATATTTT. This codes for CASSVGLNSGNTIYF.

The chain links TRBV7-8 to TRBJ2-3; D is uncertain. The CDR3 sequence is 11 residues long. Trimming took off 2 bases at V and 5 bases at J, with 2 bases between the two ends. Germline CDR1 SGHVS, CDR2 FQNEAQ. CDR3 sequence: CASSLKDTQYF. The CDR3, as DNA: TGTGCCAGCAGCTTAAAAGATACGCAGTATTTT.

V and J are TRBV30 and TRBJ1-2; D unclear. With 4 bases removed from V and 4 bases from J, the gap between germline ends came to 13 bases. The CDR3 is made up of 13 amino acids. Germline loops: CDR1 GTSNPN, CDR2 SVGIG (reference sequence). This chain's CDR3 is CAWKTNAGYGYTF. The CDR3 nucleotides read TGTGCCTGGAAGACGAACGCGGGCTATGGCTACACCTTC. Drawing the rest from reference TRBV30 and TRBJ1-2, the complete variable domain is SQTIHQWPATLVQPVGSPLSLECTVEGTSNPNLYWYRQAAGRGLQLLFYSVGIGQISSEVPQNLSASRPQDRQFILSSKKLLLSDSGFYLCAWKTNAGYGYTFGSGTRLTVV.

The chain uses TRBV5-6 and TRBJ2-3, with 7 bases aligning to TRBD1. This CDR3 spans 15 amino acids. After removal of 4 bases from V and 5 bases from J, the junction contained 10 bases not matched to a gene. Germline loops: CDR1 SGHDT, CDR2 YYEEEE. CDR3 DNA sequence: TGTGCCAGCAGCCTAACAGGGGCCACGGGAGATACGCAGTATTTT. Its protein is CASSLTGATGDTQYF.

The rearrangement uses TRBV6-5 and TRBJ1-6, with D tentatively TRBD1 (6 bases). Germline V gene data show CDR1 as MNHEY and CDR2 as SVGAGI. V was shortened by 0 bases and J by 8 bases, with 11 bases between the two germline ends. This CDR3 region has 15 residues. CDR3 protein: CASSYSQGPHSPLHF. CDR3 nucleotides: TGTGCCAGCAGTTACTCCCAGGGGCCCCATTCACCCCTCCACTTT.

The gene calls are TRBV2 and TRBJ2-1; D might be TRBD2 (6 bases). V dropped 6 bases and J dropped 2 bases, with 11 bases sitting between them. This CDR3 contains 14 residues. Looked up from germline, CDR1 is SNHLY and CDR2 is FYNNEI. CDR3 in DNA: TGTGCCAGCAGGGAGGGAACAGCCTACAATGAGCAGTTCTTC. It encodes CASREGTAYNEQFF.

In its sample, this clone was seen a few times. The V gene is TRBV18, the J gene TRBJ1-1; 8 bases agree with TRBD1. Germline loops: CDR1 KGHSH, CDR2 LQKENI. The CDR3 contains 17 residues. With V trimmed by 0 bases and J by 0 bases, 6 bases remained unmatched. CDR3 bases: TGTGCCAGCTCACCACCGGGACAGGCTTACATGAACACTGAAGCTTTCTTT. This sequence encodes CASSPPGQAYMNTEAFF.

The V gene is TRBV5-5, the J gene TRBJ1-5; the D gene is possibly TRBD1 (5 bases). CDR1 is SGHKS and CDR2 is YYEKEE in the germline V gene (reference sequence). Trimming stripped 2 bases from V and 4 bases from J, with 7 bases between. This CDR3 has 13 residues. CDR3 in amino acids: CASSFAGNQPQHF. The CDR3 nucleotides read TGTGCCAGCAGCTTCGCAGGGAATCAGCCCCAGCATTTT.

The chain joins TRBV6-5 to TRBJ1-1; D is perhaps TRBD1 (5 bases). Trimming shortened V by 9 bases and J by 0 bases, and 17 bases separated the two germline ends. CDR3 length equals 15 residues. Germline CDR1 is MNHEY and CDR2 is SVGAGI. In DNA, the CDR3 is TGTGCCAGTTTCCGGGACCGGGCCATGAACACTGAAGCTTTCTTT. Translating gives CASFRDRAMNTEAFF.

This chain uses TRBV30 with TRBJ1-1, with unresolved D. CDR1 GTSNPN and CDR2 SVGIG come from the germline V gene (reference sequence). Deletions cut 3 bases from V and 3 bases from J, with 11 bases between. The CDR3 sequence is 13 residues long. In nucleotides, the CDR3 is TGTGCCTGGAGCGCCAGGCGGGACACTGAAGCTTTCTTT. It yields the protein CAWSARRDTEAFF. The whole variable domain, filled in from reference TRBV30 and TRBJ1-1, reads SQTIHQWPATLVQPVGSPLSLECTVEGTSNPNLYWYRQAAGRGLQLLFYSVGIGQISSEVPQNLSASRPQDRQFILSSKKLLLSDSGFYLCAWSARRDTEAFFGQGTRLTVV.

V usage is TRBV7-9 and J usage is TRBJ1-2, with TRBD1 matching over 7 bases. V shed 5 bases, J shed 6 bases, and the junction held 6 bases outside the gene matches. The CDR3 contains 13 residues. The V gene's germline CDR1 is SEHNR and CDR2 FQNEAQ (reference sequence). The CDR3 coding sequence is TGTGCCAGCAGCGTACAGGGGATAGATGGCTACACCTTC. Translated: CASSVQGIDGYTF.

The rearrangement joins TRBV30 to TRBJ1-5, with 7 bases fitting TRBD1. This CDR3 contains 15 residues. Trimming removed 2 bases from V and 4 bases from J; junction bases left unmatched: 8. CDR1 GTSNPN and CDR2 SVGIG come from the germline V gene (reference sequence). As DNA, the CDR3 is TGTGCCTGGAGTAGGGGGCTGGCAGGGAATCAGCCCCAGCATTTT. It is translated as CAWSRGLAGNQPQHF.

CDR3 sequence reads: CASSRGTHSGNTIYF. The CDR3 DNA reads TGTGCCAGCAGCAGAGGGACCCACTCTGGAAACACCATATATTTT. The rearrangement joins TRBV7-2 to TRBJ1-3; D might be TRBD1 (5 bases). Trimming took off 5 bases at V and 0 bases at J, with 11 bases between the two ends. CDR1 and CDR2 from the germline V gene are SGHTA and FQGNSA. The CDR3 runs 15 residues. The complete variable domain, with remaining parts taken from reference TRBV7-2 and TRBJ1-3, reads GAGVSQSPSNKVTEKGKDVELRCDPISGHTALYWYRQSLGQGLEFLIYFQGNSAPDKSGLPSDRFSAERTGGSVSTLTIQRTQQEDSAVYLCASSRGTHSGNTIYFGEGSWLTVV.

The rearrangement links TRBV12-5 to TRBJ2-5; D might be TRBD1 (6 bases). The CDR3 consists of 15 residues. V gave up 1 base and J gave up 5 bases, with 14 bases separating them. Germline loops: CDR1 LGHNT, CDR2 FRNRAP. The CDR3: CASGLETGQRETQYF. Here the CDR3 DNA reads TGTGCTAGTGGTTTGGAAACAGGGCAGAGGGAGACCCAGTACTTC.

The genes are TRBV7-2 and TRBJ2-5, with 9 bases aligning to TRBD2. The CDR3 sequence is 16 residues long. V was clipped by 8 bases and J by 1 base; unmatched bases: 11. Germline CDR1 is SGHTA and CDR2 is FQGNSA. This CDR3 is CASLRGLAGSQETQYF. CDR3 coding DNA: TGTGCCAGCTTACGGGGGCTAGCGGGAAGCCAAGAGACCCAGTACTTC. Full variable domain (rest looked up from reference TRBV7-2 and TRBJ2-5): GAGVSQSPSNKVTEKGKDVELRCDPISGHTALYWYRQSLGQGLEFLIYFQGNSAPDKSGLPSDRFSAERTGGSVSTLTIQRTQQEDSAVYLCASLRGLAGSQETQYFGPGTRLLVL.

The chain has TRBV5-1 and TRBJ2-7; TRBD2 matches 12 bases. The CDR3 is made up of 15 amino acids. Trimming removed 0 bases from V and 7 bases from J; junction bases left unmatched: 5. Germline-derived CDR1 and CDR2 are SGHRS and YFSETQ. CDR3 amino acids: CASSLAGLAGQEQYF. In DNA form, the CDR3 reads TGCGCCAGCAGCTTGGCTGGACTAGCGGGACAAGAGCAGTACTTC.